A single sample is the source of the 5 T cell receptor beta chains below, sequenced in a study of blood T cell repertoires in COVID-19. Profiling relied on immunoSEQ multiplex PCR, and the TCRdb table lists in-frame clones only, not all of them. The sample records some 150,000 clones, about four fifths being singletons. Sequenced sample: peripheral blood. The receptors derive from a man aged 70-80 years with acute or convalescent COVID-19.

The rearrangement links TRBV5-1 to TRBJ1-2, with D unresolved. V was trimmed by 0 bases and J by 3 bases, leaving 6 bases between them. The CDR3 loop spans 13 amino acids. Germline assignment: CDR1 SGHRS and CDR2 YFSETQ. CDR3 nucleotides: TGCGCCAGCAGCTTGGATCGGGACTATGGCTACACCTTC. Translation gives CASSLDRDYGYTF.

The chain recombines TRBV9 with TRBJ2-3; TRBD2 is a possible D gene (6 bases). In germline, CDR1 is SGDLS, CDR2 YYNGEE. The CDR3 length is 14 residues. Deletions cut 0 bases from V and 6 bases from J, with 11 bases between. The CDR3 DNA follows: TGTGCCAGCAGCGTAGGGTACGGAGGGGATACGCAGTATTTT. Amino acids: CASSVGYGGDTQYF.

The chain is built from TRBV28 and TRBJ2-7; D gene unclear. Trimming left V 7 bases short and J 1 base short, with 11 bases between. The CDR3 is made up of 13 amino acids. The germline gives CDR1 MDHEN, CDR2 SYDVKM. The CDR3 nucleotides are TGTGCCAGCACCTACTCCCATTCCTACGAGCAGTACTTC. This translates into CASTYSHSYEQYF. Using reference TRBV28 and TRBJ2-7 for the parts outside the CDR3, the full variable domain is DVKVTQSSRYLVKRTGEKVFLECVQDMDHENMFWYRQDPGLGLRLIYFSYDVKMKEKGDIPEGYSVSREKKERFSLILESASTNQTSMYLCASTYSHSYEQYFGPGTRLTVT.

The count of this clone is one. The rearrangement links TRBV28 to TRBJ2-3; 15 bases fit TRBD2. The J segment lost 3 bases and the V segment lost 6 bases, leaving 4 bases of the junction unmatched. The CDR3 sequence is 16 residues long. Germline CDR1 is MDHEN and CDR2 is SYDVKM. As DNA, the CDR3 is TGTGCCAGCAGAAAGGGGACTAGCGGGAGGACAGATACGCAGTATTTT. It specifies CASRKGTSGRTDTQYF.

This sequence joins TRBV19 and TRBJ2-4; TRBD1 agrees at 7 bases. Germline lookup yields CDR1 LNHDA and CDR2 SQIVND (reference sequence). The CDR3 has 14 residues. V was clipped by 7 bases and J by 5 bases; unmatched bases: 8. Here the CDR3 reads CASTFTGDQNIQYF. CDR3 DNA sequence: TGTGCCAGTACCTTTACAGGGGATCAAAACATTCAGTACTTC. Full variable domain (remainder filled in from reference TRBV19 and TRBJ2-4): DGGITQSPKYLFRKEGQNVTLSCEQNLNHDAMYWYRQDPGQGLRLIYYSQIVNDFQKGDIAEGYSVSREKKESFPLTVTSAQKNPTAFYLCASTFTGDQNIQYFGAGTRLSVL.